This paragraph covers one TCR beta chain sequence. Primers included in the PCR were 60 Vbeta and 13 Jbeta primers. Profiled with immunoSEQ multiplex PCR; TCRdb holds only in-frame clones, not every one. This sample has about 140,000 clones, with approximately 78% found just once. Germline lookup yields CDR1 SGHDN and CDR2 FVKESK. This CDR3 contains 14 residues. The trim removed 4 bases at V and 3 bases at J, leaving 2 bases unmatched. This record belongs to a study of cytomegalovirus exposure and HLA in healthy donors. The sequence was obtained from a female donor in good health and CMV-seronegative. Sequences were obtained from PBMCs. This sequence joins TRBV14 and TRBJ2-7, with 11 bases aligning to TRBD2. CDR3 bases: TGTGCCAGCAGCCTACTAGCGGGAGACTACGAGCAGTACTTC. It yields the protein CASSLLAGDYEQYF.